This TCR beta chain was recovered during a study of blood T cell repertoires in COVID-19. Study at large: The origin of the acute and convalescent COVID-19 samples was the United States, Italy and Spain.

The V segment lost 0 bases and the J segment 8 bases; nucleotides outside the gene matches: 6. This CDR3 comprises 16 residues. Germline V CDR1 and CDR2: SGDLS, YYNGEE. Generated by immunoSEQ multiplex PCR, the TCRdb table keeps only in-frame clones and is missing some. In the table there are under 150,000 clones, about 85% of which are singletons. The TCR originated in a man between 70 and 80 years old with acute or convalescent COVID-19. Sequenced input: peripheral blood. The rearrangement links TRBV9 to TRBJ2-1; 12 positions match TRBD2. Here the CDR3 DNA reads TGTGCCAGCAGCGTAGTGGCTAGCGGGGGGGCGTATGAGCAGTTCTTC. This codes for CASSVVASGGAYEQFF. Based on the CDR3 plus reference TRBV9 and TRBJ2-1, the full variable domain is DSGVTQTPKHLITATGQRVTLRCSPRSGDLSVYWYQQSLDQGLQFLIQYYNGEERAKGNILERFSAQQFPDLHSELNLSSLELGDSALYFCASSVVASGGAYEQFFGPGTRLTVL.